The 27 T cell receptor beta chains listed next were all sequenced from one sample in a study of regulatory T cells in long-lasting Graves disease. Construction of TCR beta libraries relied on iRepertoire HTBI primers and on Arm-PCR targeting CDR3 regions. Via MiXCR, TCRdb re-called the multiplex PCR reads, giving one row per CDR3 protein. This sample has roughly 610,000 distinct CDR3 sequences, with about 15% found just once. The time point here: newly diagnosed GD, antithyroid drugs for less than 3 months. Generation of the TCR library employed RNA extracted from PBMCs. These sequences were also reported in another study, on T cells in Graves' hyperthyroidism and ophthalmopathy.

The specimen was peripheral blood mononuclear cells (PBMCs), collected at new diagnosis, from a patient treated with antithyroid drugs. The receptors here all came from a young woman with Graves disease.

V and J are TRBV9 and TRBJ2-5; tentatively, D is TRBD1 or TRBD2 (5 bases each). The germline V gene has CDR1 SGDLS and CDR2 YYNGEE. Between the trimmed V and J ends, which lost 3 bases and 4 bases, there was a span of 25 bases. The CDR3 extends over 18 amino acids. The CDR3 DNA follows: TGTGCCAGCAGCGCCGGACAACTGGTGGGAGCTCCCTCAGAGACCCAGTACTTC. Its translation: CASSAGQLVGAPSETQYF.

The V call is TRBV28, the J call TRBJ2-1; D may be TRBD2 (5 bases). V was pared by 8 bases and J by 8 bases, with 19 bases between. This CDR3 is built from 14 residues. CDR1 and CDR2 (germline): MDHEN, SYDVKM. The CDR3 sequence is CASSGGLSLDEQFF. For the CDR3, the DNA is TGTGCCAGCTCTGGCGGACTTTCCCTGGATGAGCAGTTCTTC.

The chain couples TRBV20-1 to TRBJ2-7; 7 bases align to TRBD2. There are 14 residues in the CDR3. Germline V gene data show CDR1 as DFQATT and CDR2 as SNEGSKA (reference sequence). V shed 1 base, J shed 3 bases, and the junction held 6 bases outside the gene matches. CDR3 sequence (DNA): TGCAGTGCTAGAGTGGGGGGGACCTACTACGAGCAGTACTTC. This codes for CSARVGGTYYEQYF.

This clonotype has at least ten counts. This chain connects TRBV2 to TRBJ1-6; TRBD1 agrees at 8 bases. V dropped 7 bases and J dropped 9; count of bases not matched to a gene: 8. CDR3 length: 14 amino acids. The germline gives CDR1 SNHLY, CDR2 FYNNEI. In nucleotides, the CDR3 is TGTGCCAGCAACGGACAGGGACAACCTTCACCCCTCCACTTT. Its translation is CASNGQGQPSPLHF.

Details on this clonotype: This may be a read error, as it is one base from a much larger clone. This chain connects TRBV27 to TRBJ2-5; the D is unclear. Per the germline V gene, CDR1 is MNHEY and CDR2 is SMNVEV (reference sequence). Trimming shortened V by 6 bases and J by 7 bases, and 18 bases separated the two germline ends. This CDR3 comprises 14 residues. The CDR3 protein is CASSRDPRLGTQYF. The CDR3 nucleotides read TGTGCCAGCAGCCGTGACCCCCGGTTGGGGACCCAGTACTTC.

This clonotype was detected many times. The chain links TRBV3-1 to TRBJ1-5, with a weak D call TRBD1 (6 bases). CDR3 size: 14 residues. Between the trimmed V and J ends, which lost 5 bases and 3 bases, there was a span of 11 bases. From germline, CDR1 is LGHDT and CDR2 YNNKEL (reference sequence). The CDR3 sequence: CASSSRGNNQPQHF. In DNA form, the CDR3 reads TGTGCCAGCAGCTCCAGGGGTAACAATCAGCCCCAGCATTTT.

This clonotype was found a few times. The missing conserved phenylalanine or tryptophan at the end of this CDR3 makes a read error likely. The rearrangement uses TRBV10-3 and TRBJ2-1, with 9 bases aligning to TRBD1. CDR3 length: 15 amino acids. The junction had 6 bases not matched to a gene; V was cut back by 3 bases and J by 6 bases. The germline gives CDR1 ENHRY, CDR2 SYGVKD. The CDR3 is CAISEGDRAGNEQFL. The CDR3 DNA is TGTGCCATCAGTGAAGGGGACAGGGCGGGCAATGAGCAGTTCCTC.

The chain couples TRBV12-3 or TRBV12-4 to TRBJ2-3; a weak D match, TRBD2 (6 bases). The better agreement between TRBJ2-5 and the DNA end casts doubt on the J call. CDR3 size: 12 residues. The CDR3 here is CASSRLVVDQYF. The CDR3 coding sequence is TGTGCCAGCAGCCGACTAGTGGTGGACCAGTACTTC.

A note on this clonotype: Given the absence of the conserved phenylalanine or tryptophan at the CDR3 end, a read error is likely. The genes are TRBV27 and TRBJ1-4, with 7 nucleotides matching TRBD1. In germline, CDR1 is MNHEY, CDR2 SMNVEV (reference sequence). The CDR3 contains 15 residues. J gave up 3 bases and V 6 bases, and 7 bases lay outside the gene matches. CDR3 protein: CASRPGGRSNEKLFS. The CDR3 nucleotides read TGTGCCAGCAGGCCAGGGGGGCGGTCTAATGAAAAACTGTTTTCT.

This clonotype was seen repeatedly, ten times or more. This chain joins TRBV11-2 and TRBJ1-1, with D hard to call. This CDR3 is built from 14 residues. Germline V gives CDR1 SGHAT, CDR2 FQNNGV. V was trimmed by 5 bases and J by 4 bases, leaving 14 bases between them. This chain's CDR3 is CASSPGFASTEAFF. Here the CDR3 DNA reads TGTGCCAGCAGCCCCGGTTTCGCTTCCACTGAAGCTTTCTTT.

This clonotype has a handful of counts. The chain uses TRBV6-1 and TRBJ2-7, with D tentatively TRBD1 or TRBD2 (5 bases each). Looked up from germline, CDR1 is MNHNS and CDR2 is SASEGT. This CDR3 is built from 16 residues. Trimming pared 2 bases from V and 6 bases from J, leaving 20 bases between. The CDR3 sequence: CASSEIYGALGSEQYF. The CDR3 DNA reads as TGTGCCAGCAGTGAAATATACGGGGCCCTCGGATCCGAGCAGTACTTC.

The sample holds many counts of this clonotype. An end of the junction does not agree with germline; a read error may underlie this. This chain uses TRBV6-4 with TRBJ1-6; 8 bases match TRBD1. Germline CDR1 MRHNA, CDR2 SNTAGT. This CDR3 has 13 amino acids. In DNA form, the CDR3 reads TGTGCCAGCACTGACAGGGGAAACTCACCCCTCCACTTT. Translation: CASTDRGNSPLHF.

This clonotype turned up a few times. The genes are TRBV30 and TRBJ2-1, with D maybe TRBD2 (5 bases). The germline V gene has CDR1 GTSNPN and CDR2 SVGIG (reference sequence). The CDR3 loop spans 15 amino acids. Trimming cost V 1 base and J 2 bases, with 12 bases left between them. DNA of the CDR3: TGTGCCTGGAGTGGAGAGCGGATCGCCTACAATGAGCAGTTCTTC. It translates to CAWSGERIAYNEQFF.

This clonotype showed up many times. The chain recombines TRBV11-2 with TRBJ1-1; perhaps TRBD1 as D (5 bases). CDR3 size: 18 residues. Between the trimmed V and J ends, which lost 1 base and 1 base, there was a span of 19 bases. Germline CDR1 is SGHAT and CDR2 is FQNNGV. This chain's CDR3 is CASSLGGWFGAENTEAFF. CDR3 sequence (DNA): TGTGCCAGCAGCTTAGGGGGGTGGTTTGGGGCTGAGAACACTGAAGCTTTCTTT. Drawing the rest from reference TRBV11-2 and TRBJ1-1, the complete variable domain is EAGVAQSPRYKIIEKRQSVAFWCNPISGHATLYWYQQILGQGPKLLIQFQNNGVVDDSQLPKDRFSAERLKGVDSTLKIQPAKLEDSAVYLCASSLGGWFGAENTEAFFGQGTRLTVV.

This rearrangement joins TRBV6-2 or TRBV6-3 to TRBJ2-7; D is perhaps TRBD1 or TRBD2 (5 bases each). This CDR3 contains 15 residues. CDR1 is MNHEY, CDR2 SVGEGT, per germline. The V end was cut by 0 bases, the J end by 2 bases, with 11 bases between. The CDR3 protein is CASSYSIGDPYEQYF. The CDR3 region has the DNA TGTGCCAGCAGTTACTCGATAGGGGACCCCTACGAGCAGTACTTC.

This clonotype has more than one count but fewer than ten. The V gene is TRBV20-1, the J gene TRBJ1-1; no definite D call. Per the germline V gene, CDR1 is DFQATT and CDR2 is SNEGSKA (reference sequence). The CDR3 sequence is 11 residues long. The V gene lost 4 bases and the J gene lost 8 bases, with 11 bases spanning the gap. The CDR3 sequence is CSAKKDPEAFF. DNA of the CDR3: TGCAGTGCTAAAAAAGATCCAGAAGCTTTCTTT.

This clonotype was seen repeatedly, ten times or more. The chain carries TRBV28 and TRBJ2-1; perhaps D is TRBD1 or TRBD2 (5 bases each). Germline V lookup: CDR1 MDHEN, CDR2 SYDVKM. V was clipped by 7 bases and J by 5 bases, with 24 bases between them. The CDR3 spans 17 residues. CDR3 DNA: TGTGCCAGCACGAGGGACCTACCTACGTATCTGGACAATGAGCAGTTCTTC. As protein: CASTRDLPTYLDNEQFF.

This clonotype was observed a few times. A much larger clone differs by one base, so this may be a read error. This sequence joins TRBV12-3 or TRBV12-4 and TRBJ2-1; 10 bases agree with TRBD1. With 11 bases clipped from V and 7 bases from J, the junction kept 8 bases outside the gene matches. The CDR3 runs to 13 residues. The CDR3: CAASGQGRNEQFF. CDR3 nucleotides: TGTGCCGCCTCGGGACAGGGGAGAAATGAGCAGTTCTTC.

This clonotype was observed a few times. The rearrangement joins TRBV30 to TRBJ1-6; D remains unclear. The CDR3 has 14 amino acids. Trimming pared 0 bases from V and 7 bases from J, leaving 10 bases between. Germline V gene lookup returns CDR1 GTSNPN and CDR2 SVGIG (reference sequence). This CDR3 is CAWSVGRENSPLHF. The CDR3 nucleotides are TGTGCCTGGAGTGTCGGACGGGAAAATTCACCCCTCCACTTT. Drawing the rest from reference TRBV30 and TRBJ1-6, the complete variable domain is SQTIHQWPATLVQPVGSPLSLECTVEGTSNPNLYWYRQAAGRGLQLLFYSVGIGQISSEVPQNLSASRPQDRQFILSSKKLLLSDSGFYLCAWSVGRENSPLHFGNGTRLTVT.

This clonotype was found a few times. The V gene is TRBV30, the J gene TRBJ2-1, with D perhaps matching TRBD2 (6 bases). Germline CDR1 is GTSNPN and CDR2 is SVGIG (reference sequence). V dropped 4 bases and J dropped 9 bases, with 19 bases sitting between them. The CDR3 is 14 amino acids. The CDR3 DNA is TGTGCCTGGAAAAGTCACACTAGCTCTGCTGAGCAGTTCTTC. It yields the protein CAWKSHTSSAEQFF.

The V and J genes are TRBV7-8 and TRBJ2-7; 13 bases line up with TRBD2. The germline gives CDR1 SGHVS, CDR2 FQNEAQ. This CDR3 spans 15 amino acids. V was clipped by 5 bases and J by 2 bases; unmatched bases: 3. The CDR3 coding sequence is TGTGCCAGCAGCCGACTAGCGGGGGGAACCTACGAGCAGTACTTC. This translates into CASSRLAGGTYEQYF.

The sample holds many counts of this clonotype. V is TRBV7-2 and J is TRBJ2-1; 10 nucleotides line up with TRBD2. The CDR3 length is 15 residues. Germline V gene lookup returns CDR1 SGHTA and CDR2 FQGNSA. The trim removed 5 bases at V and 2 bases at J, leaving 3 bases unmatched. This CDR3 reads CASSLSGRAYNEQFF. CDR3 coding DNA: TGTGCCAGCAGCCTCAGCGGGAGGGCCTACAATGAGCAGTTCTTC.

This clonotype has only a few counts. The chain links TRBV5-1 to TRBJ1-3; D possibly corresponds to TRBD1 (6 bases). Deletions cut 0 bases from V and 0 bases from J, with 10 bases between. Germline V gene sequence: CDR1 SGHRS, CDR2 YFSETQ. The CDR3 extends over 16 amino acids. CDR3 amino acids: CASSLGQAYSGNTIYF. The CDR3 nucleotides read TGCGCCAGCAGCTTGGGACAGGCCTACTCTGGAAACACCATATATTTT.

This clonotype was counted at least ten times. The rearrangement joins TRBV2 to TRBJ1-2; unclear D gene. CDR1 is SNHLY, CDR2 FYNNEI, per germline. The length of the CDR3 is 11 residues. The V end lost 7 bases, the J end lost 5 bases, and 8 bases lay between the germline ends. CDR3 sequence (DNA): TGTGCCAGCAACGCTCTTTATGGCTACACCTTC. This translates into CASNALYGYTF.

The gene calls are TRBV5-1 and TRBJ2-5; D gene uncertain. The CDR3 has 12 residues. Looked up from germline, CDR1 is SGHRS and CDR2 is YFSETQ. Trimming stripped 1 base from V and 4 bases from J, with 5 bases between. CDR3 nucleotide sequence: TGCGCCAGCAGCTTGTGGGCAGAGACCCAGTACTTC. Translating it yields CASSLWAETQYF. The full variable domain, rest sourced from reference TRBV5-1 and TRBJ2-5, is KAGVTQTPRYLIKTRGQQVTLSCSPISGHRSVSWYQQTPGQGLQFLFEYFSETQRNKGNFPGRFSGRQFSNSRSEMNVSTLELGDSALYLCASSLWAETQYFGPGTRLLVL.

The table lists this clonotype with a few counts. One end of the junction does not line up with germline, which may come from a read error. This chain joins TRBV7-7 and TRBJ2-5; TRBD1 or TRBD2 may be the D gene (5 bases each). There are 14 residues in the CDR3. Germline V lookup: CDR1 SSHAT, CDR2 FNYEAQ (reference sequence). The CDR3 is CASSYTGTAETQYF. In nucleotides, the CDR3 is TGTGCTAGCAGTTATACCGGGACGGCGGAGACCCAGTACTTC. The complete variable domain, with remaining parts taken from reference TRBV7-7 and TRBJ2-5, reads GAGVSQSPRYKVTKRGQDVTLRCDPISSHATLYWYQQALGQGPEFLTYFNYEAQPDKSGLPSDRFSAERPEGSISTLTIQRTEQRDSAMYRCASSYTGTAETQYFGPGTRLLVL.

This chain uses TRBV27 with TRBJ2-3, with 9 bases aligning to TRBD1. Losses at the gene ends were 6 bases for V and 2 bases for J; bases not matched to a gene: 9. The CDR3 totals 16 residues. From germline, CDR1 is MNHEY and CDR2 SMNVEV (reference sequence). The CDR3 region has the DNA TGTGCCAGCAGCCTACAGGGGGCGGGGGTCACAGATACGCAGTATTTT. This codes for CASSLQGAGVTDTQYF.